Listed below are T cell receptor beta chains from one sample, sequenced in a study of PD-1 blockade in mismatch repair-deficient tumors. Libraries were prepared by immunoSEQ multiplex PCR; TCRdb keeps only in-frame clonotypes and omits some of them. This table holds around 130,000 clones, 88% found once. The starting material was peripheral blood, obtained approximately 72 weeks after starting pembrolizumab. These receptors came from an adult with mismatch repair-deficient cancer. CDR3s include the opening cysteine and the closing phenylalanine or tryptophan.

TRBV19,CASSWLAGGTSGANVLTF
TRBV6-4,CASSDSSYNEQFF
TRBV19,CASKGQGAIGELFF
TRBV29-1,CSATDRLSYEQYF
TRBV6-5,CASSYSSGNYNEQFF
TRBV2,CASSWDRDSYEQYF
TRBV14,CASSLTSGSWEQYF
TRBV4-3,CASSQAASSGTYIQYF
TRBV6-5,CASSLGQGPKTEAFF
TRBV5-6,CASSGQGNSYEQYF
TRBV4-1,CASSQLVGYEQYF
TRBV7-6,CASSDDRGGYAEAFF
TRBV15,CATSRVHNEQFF
TRBV2,CASSHDRVYDGYTF
TRBV28,CASSEIFGIGPEQYF
TRBV25-1,CATGAGYYGYTF
TRBV30,CAWSVLDKPSTDTQYF
TRBV6-1,CASSGKEGMSTGELFF
TRBV4-1,CASSRTSGSGQNIQYF
TRBV29-1,CSVDLTSTYEQFF
TRBV7-9,CASSRPGTNEKLFF
TRBV5-6,CASSLGVAGLGETQYF
TRBV7-8,CASSFETGLMETQYF
TRBV4-3,CASSQLHSGWNSYEQYF
TRBV4-2,CASSQASGGSSLNYEQYF
TRBV9,CASSANDRAAGNTIYF
TRBV28,CASSSRGGETQYF
TRBV27,CASSLGQGARYEQYF
TRBV2,CASPKPSGSGGETQYF
TRBV19,CASTSSGSSYEQYF
TRBV27,CASSFAPRMGEQFF
TRBV7-9,CASSLAIDYEQYF
TRBV23-1,CASSHFPIEAGANVLTF
TRBV27,CASSPDRVLSGANVLTF
TRBV28,CASSPGQGAVDYEQYF
TRBV19,CASSIDQTRNTEAFF
TRBV10-2,CASSEPASGSRYTGELFF
TRBV6-1,CASSELIGPGQGTQYF
TRBV28,CASSPRVYEQFF
TRBV7-9,CASSLEGRGSNTEAFF
TRBV5-4,CASSFGAAYEQYF
TRBV4-3,CASSQGTSGQETQYF
TRBV7-9,CASSLEGIAIHNYEQYF
TRBV5-1,CASSLGSVSSYNEQFF